This T cell receptor beta chain is drawn from a study of T cells expressing NK-cell markers. From the 5' RACE reads, TCRdb lists one entry per CDR3 protein and no DNA. This repertoire includes 150,000 to 180,000 distinct CDR3 sequences. This CDR3 has 14 amino acids. Per the germline V gene, CDR1 is KGHDR and CDR2 is SFDVKD. This receptor was identified in a woman aged 45-59 years in good health. The specimen was blood T cells: a sorted CD56 or NKG2C T cell subset, CD4+ or CD8+ T cells, or bulk PBMC T cells (not recorded which). The V call is TRBV24-1, the J call TRBJ1-5. CDR3 sequence: CATSQGFGDQPQHF.